The table lists the clone carrying this T cell receptor (beta chain) with a count of one. Other DNA sequences in the same sample also yield this CDR3. Clones were read by immunoSEQ multiplex PCR, and TCRdb kept only the in-frame ones, dropping some. The data contain a few hundred thousand clones, 87% of them singletons. This CDR3 spans 13 amino acids. After removal of 3 bases from V and 3 bases from J, the junction contained 1 base not matched to a gene. Germline CDR1 is KGHSH and CDR2 is LQKENI. The data originate from a study of blood T cell repertoires in COVID-19. The sequencing input was PBMCs or T cells enriched from blood (not recorded which). The gene calls are TRBV18 and TRBJ2-7; 8 nucleotides align to TRBD1. The source is a woman aged 50 to 60 who had recovered from COVID-19. CDR3 DNA: TGTGCCAGCTCACCGGGACAGGACTACGAGCAGTACTTC. Translation: CASSPGQDYEQYF.